The clone carrying this TCR beta chain was observed a handful of times. Antigen: not known. Trimming took 0 bases from V and 3 from J; bases not matched to a gene: 8. The CDR3 has 16 residues. Germline V gene sequence: CDR1 SGHRS, CDR2 YFSETQ. The data were obtained in a study of shared clonotypes between healthy human individuals. Study findings and constraints: Clonotype sharing among donors, it was expected, would be affected by sequencing depth. Specimens sampled were limited to blood, with tissue repertoires likely differing.

As originally analysed: As immunoSEQ supplied junction-only sequences (without quality scores), filtering differed. TCRdb's copy holds only in-frame clones and misses some; the assay was immunoSEQ multiplex PCR. That table gives V, J and clone size, and the DNA gave D and trimming. Of hundreds of thousands of clones in the sample, around 78% were seen once. Recent vaccinations or acute infections were absent in the healthy HIV-negative adult donors. The receptor was isolated from a woman aged 40-49 years in good health. Some clones in this sample may be carry-over from other donors' samples. The J gene is TRBJ2-7, the V gene TRBV5-1; 8 bases match TRBD1. Sequencing was carried out using PBMCs. CDR3 in amino acids: CASSLAGRGLLYEQYF. CDR3 nucleotide sequence: TGCGCCAGCAGCTTGGCCGGCAGGGGGCTACTCTACGAGCAGTACTTC. Looking up the rest from reference TRBV5-1 and TRBJ2-7 gives the full variable domain: KAGVTQTPRYLIKTRGQQVTLSCSPISGHRSVSWYQQTPGQGLQFLFEYFSETQRNKGNFPGRFSGRQFSNSRSEMNVSTLELGDSALYLCASSLAGRGLLYEQYFGPGTRLTVT.